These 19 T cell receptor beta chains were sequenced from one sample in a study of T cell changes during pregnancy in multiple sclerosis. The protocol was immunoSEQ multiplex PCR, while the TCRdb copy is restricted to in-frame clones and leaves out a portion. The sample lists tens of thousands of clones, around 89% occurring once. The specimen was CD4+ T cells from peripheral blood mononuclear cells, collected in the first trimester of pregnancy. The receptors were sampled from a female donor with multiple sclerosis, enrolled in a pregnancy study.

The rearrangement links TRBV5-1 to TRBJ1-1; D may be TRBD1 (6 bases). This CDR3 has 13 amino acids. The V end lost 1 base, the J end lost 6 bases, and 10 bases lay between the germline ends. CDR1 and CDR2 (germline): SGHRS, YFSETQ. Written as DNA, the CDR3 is TGCGCCAGCAGCTTGACAGGGAGCCCTGAAGCTTTCTTT. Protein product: CASSLTGSPEAFF.

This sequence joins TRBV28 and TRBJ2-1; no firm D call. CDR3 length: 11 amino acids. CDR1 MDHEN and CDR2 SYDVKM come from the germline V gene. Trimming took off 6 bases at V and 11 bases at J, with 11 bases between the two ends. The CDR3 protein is CASSPREQQFF. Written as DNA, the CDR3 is TGTGCCAGCAGCCCTCGAGAGCAGCAGTTCTTC.

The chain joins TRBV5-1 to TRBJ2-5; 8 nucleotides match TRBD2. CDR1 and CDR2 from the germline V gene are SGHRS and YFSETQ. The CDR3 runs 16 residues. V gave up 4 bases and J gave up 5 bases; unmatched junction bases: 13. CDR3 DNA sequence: TGCGCCAGCAGCCTGGGCGATAGGACTAGCTCGGAGACCCAGTACTTC. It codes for CASSLGDRTSSETQYF. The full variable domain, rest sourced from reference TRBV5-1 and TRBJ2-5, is KAGVTQTPRYLIKTRGQQVTLSCSPISGHRSVSWYQQTPGQGLQFLFEYFSETQRNKGNFPGRFSGRQFSNSRSEMNVSTLELGDSALYLCASSLGDRTSSETQYFGPGTRLLVL.

DNA for the CDR3: TGTGCCAGCAGCTTAAACGGGAGGGACGGTGAGCAGTTCTTC. It codes for CASSLNGRDGEQFF. This chain links TRBV5-8 with TRBJ2-1, with TRBD2 identical over 8 bases. V was pared by 2 bases and J by 9 bases, with 7 bases of the junction left unmatched. This CDR3 is 14 amino acids long. Germline CDR1 is SGHTS and CDR2 is YDEGEE.

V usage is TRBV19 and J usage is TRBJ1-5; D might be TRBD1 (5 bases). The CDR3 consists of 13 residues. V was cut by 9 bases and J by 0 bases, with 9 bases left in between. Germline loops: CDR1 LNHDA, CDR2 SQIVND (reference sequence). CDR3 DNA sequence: TGTGCCAGCGGCGACAGTAGCAATCAGCCCCAGCATTTT. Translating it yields CASGDSSNQPQHF. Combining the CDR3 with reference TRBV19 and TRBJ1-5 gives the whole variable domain DGGITQSPKYLFRKEGQNVTLSCEQNLNHDAMYWYRQDPGQGLRLIYYSQIVNDFQKGDIAEGYSVSREKKESFPLTVTSAQKNPTAFYLCASGDSSNQPQHFGDGTRLSIL.

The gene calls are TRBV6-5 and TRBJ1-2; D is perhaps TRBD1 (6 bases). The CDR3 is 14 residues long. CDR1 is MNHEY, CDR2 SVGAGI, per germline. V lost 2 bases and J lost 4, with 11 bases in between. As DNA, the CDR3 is TGTGCCAGCAGTTACCGCACAGGGACCTATGGCTACACCTTC. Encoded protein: CASSYRTGTYGYTF.

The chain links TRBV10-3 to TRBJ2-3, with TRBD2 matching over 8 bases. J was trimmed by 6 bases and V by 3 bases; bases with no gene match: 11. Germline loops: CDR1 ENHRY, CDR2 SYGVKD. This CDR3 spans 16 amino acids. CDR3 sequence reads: CAISERREALGDTQYF. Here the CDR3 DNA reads TGTGCCATCAGTGAAAGGCGGGAGGCCCTCGGGGATACGCAGTATTTT.

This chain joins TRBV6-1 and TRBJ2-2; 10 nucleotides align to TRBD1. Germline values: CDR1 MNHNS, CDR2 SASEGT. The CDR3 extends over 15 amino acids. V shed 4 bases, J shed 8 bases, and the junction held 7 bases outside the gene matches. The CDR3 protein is CASSGSGTGAGELFF. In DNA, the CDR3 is TGTGCCAGCAGTGGGTCCGGGACAGGGGCTGGGGAGCTGTTTTTT.

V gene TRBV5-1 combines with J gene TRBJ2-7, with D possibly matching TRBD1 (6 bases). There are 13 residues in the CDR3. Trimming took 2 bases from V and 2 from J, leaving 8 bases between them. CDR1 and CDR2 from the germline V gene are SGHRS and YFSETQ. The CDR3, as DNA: TGCGCCAGCAGCTTACAGGGCCCCTACGAGCAGTACTTC. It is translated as CASSLQGPYEQYF.

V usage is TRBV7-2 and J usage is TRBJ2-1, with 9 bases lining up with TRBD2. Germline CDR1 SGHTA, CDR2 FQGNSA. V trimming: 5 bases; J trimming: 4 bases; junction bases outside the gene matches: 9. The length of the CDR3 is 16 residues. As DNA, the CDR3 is TGTGCCAGCAGCGGGTATAGCGGGGGAGTTTACAATGAGCAGTTCTTC. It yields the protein CASSGYSGGVYNEQFF.

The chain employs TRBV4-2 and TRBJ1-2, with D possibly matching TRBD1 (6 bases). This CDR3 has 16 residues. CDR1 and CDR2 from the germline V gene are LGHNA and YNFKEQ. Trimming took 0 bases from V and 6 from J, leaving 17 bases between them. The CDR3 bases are TGTGCCAGCAGCCAAGAAACAGGGCAGCCAGCTCATGGCTACACCTTC. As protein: CASSQETGQPAHGYTF.

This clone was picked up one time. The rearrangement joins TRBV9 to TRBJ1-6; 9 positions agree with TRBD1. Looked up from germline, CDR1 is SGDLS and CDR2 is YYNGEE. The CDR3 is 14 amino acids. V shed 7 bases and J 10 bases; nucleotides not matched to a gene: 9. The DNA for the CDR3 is TGTGCCAGCGGACCGGGACAGGGTCAATCACCCCTCCACTTT. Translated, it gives CASGPGQGQSPLHF.

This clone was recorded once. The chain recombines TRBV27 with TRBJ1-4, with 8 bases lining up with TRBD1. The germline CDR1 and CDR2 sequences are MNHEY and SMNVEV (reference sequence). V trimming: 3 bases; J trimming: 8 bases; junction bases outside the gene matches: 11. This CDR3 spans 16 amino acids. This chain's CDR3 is CASSFRQGPSIEKLFF. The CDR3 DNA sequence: TGTGCCAGCAGTTTTAGACAGGGGCCCTCCATCGAAAAACTGTTTTTT. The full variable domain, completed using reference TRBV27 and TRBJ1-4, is EAQVTQNPRYLITVTGKKLTVTCSQNMNHEYMSWYRQDPGLGLRQIYYSMNVEVTDKGDVPEGYKVSRKEKRNFPLILESPSPNQTSLYFCASSFRQGPSIEKLFFGSGTQLSVL.

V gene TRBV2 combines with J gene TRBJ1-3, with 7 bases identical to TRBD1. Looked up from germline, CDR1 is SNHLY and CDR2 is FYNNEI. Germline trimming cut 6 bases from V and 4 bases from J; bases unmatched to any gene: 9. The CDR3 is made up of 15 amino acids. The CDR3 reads CASRQFTGVGNTIYF. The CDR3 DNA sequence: TGTGCCAGCAGGCAATTTACAGGGGTCGGAAACACCATATATTTT. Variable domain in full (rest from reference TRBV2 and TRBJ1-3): EPEVTQTPSHQVTQMGQEVILRCVPISNHLYFYWYRQILGQKVEFLVSFYNNEISEKSEIFDDQFSVERPDGSNFTLKIRSTKLEDSAMYFCASRQFTGVGNTIYFGEGSWLTVV.

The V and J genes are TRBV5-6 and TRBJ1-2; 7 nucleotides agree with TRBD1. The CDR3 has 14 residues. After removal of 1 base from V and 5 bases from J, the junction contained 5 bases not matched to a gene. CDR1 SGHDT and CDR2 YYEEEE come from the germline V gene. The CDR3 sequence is CASSLLGTAYGYTF. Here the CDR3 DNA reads TGTGCCAGCAGCTTGTTGGGGACAGCTTATGGCTACACCTTC.

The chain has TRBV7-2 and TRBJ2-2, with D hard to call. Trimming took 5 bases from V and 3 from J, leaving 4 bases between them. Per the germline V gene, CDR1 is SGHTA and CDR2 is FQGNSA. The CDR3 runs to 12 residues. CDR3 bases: TGTGCCAGCAGCCCCGACACCGGGGAGCTGTTTTTT. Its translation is CASSPDTGELFF.

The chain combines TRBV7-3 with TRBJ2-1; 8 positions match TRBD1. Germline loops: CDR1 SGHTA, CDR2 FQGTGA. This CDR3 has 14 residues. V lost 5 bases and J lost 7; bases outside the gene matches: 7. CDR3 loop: CASSTGYRGNEQFF. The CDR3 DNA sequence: TGTGCCAGCAGCACCGGCTACAGGGGGAATGAGCAGTTCTTC.

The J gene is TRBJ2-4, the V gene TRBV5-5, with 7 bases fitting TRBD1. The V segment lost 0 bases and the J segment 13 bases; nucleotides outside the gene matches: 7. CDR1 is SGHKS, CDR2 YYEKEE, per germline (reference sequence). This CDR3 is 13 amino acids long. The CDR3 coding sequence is TGTGCCAGCAGCTTGGAGGGTCGGACAGGCCAGTACTTC. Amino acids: CASSLEGRTGQYF.

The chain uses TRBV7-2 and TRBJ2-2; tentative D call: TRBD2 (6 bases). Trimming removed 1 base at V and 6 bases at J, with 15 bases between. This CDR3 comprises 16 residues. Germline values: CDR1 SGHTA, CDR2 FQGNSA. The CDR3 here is CASSLELARRAGELFF. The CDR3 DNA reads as TGTGCCAGCAGCTTAGAACTAGCTCGTCGTGCCGGGGAGCTGTTTTTT.